The 17 T cell receptor beta chains listed next were all sequenced from one sample in a study of beta chain features in type 1 diabetes. The isolated RNA, all of it, was reverse transcribed, so expressed TCRB transcripts were what got sequenced. The assay was immunoSEQ multiplex PCR, and TCRdb's table has in-frame clones only and misses some. The repertoire includes some 900,000 clones, 15% to 20% of them detected once, and 0.023% sits in the top ten. Sequencing input: naive CD4+ T cells from blood. The receptors derive from a young woman in good health.

The V gene is TRBV7-9, the J gene TRBJ2-1, with 13 nucleotides matching TRBD2. The germline V gene encodes CDR1 SEHNR and CDR2 FQNEAQ (reference sequence). Losses at the gene ends were 5 bases for V and 7 bases for J; bases not matched to a gene: 2. The CDR3 covers 14 residues. The CDR3 sequence is CASSRGLAGNEQFF. As DNA, the CDR3 is TGTGCCAGCAGCCGGGGACTAGCGGGAAATGAGCAGTTCTTC.

This chain uses TRBV2 with TRBJ2-3, with D perhaps matching TRBD2 (6 bases). The germline V gene encodes CDR1 SNHLY and CDR2 FYNNEI. This CDR3 spans 14 amino acids. Trimming cost V 9 bases and J 2 bases, with 15 bases left between them. The CDR3 bases are TGTGCCAGTACCAGCGGGTTACCCACAGATACGCAGTATTTT. Translating it yields CASTSGLPTDTQYF.

This clone was detected a few times. The chain employs TRBV20-1 and TRBJ2-3, with a weak D call TRBD2 (6 bases). Germline values: CDR1 DFQATT, CDR2 SNEGSKA (reference sequence). This CDR3 contains 10 residues. V lost 3 bases to trimming and J lost 8 bases, with 6 bases between them. Written as DNA, the CDR3 is TGCAGTGCTAGCGGGAGTACGCAGTATTTT. Protein: CSASGSTQYF.

This clone appeared once. J is TRBJ2-1 and V is TRBV7-8; 11 positions agree with TRBD2. The CDR3 sequence is 19 residues long. CDR1 SGHVS and CDR2 FQNEAQ come from the germline V gene. With 3 bases clipped from V and 9 bases from J, the junction kept 19 bases outside the gene matches. This chain's CDR3 is CASSFRRFAGTSGGIEQFF. The CDR3 DNA reads as TGTGCCAGCAGCTTTAGGAGATTCGCAGGGACTAGCGGTGGGATTGAGCAGTTCTTC.

The V and J genes are TRBV21-1 and TRBJ2-7. TRBV21-1 represents a pseudogene. CDR3 length: 15 residues. The CDR3 DNA reads as TGTGCCAGCAGCAAAACCGAGACGGAATCCTACGAGCAGTACTTC. This translates into CASSKTETESYEQYF.

The chain carries TRBV2 and TRBJ2-5, with D unresolved. The end of the DNA aligns better with TRBJ2-7, so the J call may be wrong. The CDR3 extends over 11 amino acids. Germline V lookup: CDR1 SNHLY, CDR2 FYNNEI. The CDR3 nucleotides read TGTGCCACCAAGTCCAACTACGAGCAGTACTTC. Translation: CATKSNYEQYF.

V and J are TRBV29-1 and TRBJ1-1; the D is unclear. Per germline, CDR1 SQVTM and CDR2 ANQGSEA. This CDR3 has 11 residues. V was shortened by 7 bases and J by 4 bases, with 10 bases between the two germline ends. CDR3 nucleotides: TGCAGCGAAGGAATGGGCACTGAAGCTTTCTTT. It yields the protein CSEGMGTEAFF.

Worth noting for this clone: Other DNA sequences in this specimen translate into the identical CDR3. This chain uses TRBV7-9 with TRBJ1-1; possibly TRBD1 for D (6 bases). CDR3 length equals 13 residues. Deletions cut 5 bases from V and 1 base from J, with 8 bases between. Germline CDR1 is SEHNR and CDR2 is FQNEAQ (reference sequence). The CDR3 DNA sequence: TGTGCCAGCAGCGCACAGGGGAACACTGAAGCTTTCTTT. Encoded protein: CASSAQGNTEAFF.

This clone appeared a few times. The rearrangement joins TRBV28 to TRBJ2-5; the D is unclear. The CDR3 loop spans 13 amino acids. Germline loops: CDR1 MDHEN, CDR2 SYDVKM. V was cut by 5 bases and J by 7 bases, with 14 bases left in between. The CDR3 DNA is TGTGCCAGCAGTACGCGATATGGTGGGACCCAGTACTTC. Translating gives CASSTRYGGTQYF.

The chain recombines TRBV5-1 with TRBJ1-1; D gene ambiguous. V lost 0 bases, J lost 5 bases, and 8 bases lay in between. The CDR3 runs to 13 residues. Germline V CDR1 and CDR2: SGHRS, YFSETQ. The DNA of the CDR3 is TGCGCCAGCAGCTTGGCAGGTCATACTGAAGCTTTCTTT. Translated: CASSLAGHTEAFF.

The chain carries TRBV7-8 and TRBJ2-7; D call uncertain. V gave up 5 bases and J gave up 2 bases, with 19 bases separating them. Germline V gives CDR1 SGHVS, CDR2 FQNEAQ. This CDR3 is 16 amino acids long. Written as DNA, the CDR3 is TGTGCCAGCAGCCTAACCTCAAAACCGACCCCCTACGAGCAGTACTTC. It codes for CASSLTSKPTPYEQYF.

The J gene is TRBJ1-3, the V gene TRBV18, with D uncertain. With 5 bases removed from V and 1 base from J, the gap between germline ends came to 9 bases. The CDR3 is 14 residues long. The germline V gene has CDR1 KGHSH and CDR2 LQKENI. The CDR3 here is CASSSQESGNTIYF. DNA for the CDR3: TGTGCCAGCTCAAGTCAGGAATCTGGAAACACCATATATTTT.

This clone has only a few counts. CDR3 in DNA: TGTGCCAGCAGTATACGATACCGTCATGAGCAGTTCTTC. Protein product: CASSIRYRHEQFF. This chain joins TRBV28 and TRBJ2-1; no clear D gene. CDR3 length: 13 amino acids. Per germline, CDR1 MDHEN and CDR2 SYDVKM. V was shortened by 5 bases and J by 8 bases, with 13 bases between the two germline ends.

The chain is built from TRBV7-2 and TRBJ2-1; tentative D call: TRBD1 (6 bases). Germline V gene lookup returns CDR1 SGHTA and CDR2 FQGNSA. The CDR3 is made up of 16 amino acids. V shed 2 bases and J shed 5 bases, with 16 bases lying between them. For the CDR3, the DNA is TGTGCCAGCAGCTTAATCATGGCAGGGGCACACAATGAGCAGTTCTTC. This translates into CASSLIMAGAHNEQFF. Complete variable domain (other parts from reference TRBV7-2 and TRBJ2-1): GAGVSQSPSNKVTEKGKDVELRCDPISGHTALYWYRQSLGQGLEFLIYFQGNSAPDKSGLPSDRFSAERTGGSVSTLTIQRTQQEDSAVYLCASSLIMAGAHNEQFFGPGTRLTVL.

This rearrangement joins TRBV5-1 to TRBJ1-4; tentatively, D is TRBD1 (5 bases). Germline V gives CDR1 SGHRS, CDR2 YFSETQ. This CDR3 region has 15 residues. The germline V and J ends were trimmed by 0 bases and 7 bases, with 13 bases remaining between them. This CDR3 reads CASSLAGGVGEKLFF. In nucleotides, the CDR3 is TGCGCCAGCAGCTTGGCTGGGGGGGTTGGTGAAAAACTGTTTTTT.

This chain uses TRBV4-2 with TRBJ2-5; the D gene is possibly TRBD2 (6 bases). The CDR3 is 15 residues long. CDR1 and CDR2 (germline): LGHNA, YNFKEQ. V lost 4 bases and J lost 1, with 13 bases in between. The chain's CDR3 is CASSPSGDSQETQYF. CDR3 sequence (DNA): TGTGCCAGCAGCCCCAGTGGGGACTCCCAAGAGACCCAGTACTTC.

This clone has only a few counts. V usage is TRBV7-8 and J usage is TRBJ2-1, with 11 positions matching TRBD2. The CDR3 covers 17 residues. CDR1 SGHVS and CDR2 FQNEAQ come from the germline V gene. Trimming cost V 4 bases and J 4 bases; bases outside gene matches: 9. The CDR3 sequence is CASSSRGTSGWYNEQFF. The CDR3, as DNA: TGTGCCAGCAGCTCCCGAGGGACTAGCGGTTGGTACAATGAGCAGTTCTTC.